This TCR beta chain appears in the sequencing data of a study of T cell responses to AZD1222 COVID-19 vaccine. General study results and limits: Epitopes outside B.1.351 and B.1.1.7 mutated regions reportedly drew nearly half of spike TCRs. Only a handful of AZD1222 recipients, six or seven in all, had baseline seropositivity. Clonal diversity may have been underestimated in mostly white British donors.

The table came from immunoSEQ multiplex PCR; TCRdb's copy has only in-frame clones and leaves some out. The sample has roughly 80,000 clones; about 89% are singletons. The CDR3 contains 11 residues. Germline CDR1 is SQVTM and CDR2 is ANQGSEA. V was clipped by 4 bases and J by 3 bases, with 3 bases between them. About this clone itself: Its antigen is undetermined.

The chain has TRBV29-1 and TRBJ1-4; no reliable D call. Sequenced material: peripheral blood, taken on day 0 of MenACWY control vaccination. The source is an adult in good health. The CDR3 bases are TGCAGCGTTGCAGCTAATGAAAAACTGTTTTTT. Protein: CSVAANEKLFF.